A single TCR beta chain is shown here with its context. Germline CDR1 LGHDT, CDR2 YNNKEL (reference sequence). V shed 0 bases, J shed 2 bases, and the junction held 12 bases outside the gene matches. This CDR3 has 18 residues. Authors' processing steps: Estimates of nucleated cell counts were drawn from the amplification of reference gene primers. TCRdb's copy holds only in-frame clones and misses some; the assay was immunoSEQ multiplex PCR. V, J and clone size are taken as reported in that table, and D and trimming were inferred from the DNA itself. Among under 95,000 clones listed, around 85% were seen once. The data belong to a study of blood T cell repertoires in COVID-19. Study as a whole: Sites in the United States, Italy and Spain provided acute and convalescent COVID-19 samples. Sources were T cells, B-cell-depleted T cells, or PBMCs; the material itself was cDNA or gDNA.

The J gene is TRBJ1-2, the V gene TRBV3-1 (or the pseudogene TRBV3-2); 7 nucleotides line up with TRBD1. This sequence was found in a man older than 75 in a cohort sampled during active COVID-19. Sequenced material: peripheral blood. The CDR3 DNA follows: TGTGCCAGCAGCCAAGAAGGCCTACCACGGGACAGAAACTATGGCTACACCTTC. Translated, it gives CASSQEGLPRDRNYGYTF.